This T cell receptor beta chain was sequenced for a study of blood T cell repertoires in COVID-19. Study at large: COVID-19 samples collected from the United States, Italy and Spain covered acute and convalescent phases.

As originally analysed: Estimated nucleated cell counts came from reference gene primer amplification. Profiled with immunoSEQ multiplex PCR; TCRdb holds only in-frame clones, not every one. V, J and clone size are those of that table, while D and trimming were read from the DNA. Among about 180,000 clones, 80% were seen once, and the ten largest hold 13% to 15%. The clonotype originates from a man aged 55 to 69 who had been exposed to COVID-19. What was sequenced was PBMCs or T cells enriched from blood (not recorded which).

The CDR3 is CASSSPGTSTDTQYF. The CDR3 DNA reads as TGTGCCAGCAGTTCACCCGGGACTAGCACAGATACGCAGTATTTT. This sequence joins TRBV11-3 and TRBJ2-3; D possibly corresponds to TRBD2 (6 bases). The germline gives CDR1 SGHNT, CDR2 YENEEA. There are 15 residues in the CDR3. V was clipped by 6 bases and J by 0 bases, with 13 bases between them. Based on the CDR3 plus reference TRBV11-3 and TRBJ2-3, the full variable domain is EAGVVQSPRYKIIEKKQPVAFWCNPISGHNTLYWYLQNLGQGPELLIRYENEEAVDDSQLPKDRFSAERLKGVDSTLKIQPAELGDSAVYLCASSSPGTSTDTQYFGPGTRLTVL.